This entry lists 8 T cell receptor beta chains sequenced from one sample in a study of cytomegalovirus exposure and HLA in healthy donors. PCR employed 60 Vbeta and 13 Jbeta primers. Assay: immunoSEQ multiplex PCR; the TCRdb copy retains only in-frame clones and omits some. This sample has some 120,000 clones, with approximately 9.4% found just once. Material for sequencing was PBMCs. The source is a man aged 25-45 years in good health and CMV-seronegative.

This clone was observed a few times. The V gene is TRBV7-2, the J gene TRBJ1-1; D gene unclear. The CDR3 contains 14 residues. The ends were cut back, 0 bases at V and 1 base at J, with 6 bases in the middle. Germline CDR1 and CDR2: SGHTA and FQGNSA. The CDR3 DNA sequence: TGTGCCAGCAGCTTAGCCGCGGGGAACACTGAAGCTTTCTTT. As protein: CASSLAAGNTEAFF.

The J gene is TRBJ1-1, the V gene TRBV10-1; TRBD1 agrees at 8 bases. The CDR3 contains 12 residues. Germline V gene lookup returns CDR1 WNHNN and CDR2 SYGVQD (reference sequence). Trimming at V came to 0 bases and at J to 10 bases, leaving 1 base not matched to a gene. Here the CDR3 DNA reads TGCGCCAGCAGTGAGTCCGGGACAGGAGCTTTCTTT. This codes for CASSESGTGAFF.

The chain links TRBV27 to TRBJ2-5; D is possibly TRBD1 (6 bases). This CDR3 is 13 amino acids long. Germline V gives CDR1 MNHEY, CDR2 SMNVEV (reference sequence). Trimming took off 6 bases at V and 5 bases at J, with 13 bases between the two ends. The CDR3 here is CASSLGAWETQYF. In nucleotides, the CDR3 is TGTGCCAGCAGCCTGGGGGCCTGGGAGACCCAGTACTTC.

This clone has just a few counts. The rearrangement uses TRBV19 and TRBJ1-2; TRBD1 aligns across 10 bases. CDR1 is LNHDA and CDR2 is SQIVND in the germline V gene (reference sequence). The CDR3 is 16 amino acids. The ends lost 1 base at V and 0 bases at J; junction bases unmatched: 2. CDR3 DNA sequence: TGTGCCAGTAGTATAGGAGGACAGGGGGCTAACTATGGCTACACCTTC. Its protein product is CASSIGGQGANYGYTF.

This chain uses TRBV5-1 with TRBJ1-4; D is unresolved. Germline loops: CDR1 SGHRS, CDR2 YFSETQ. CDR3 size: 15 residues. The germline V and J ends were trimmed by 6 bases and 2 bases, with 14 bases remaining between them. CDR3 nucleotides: TGCGCCAGCAATCCCAGGTCTCCGACTAATGAAAAACTGTTTTTT. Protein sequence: CASNPRSPTNEKLFF. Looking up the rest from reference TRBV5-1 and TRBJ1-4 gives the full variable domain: KAGVTQTPRYLIKTRGQQVTLSCSPISGHRSVSWYQQTPGQGLQFLFEYFSETQRNKGNFPGRFSGRQFSNSRSEMNVSTLELGDSALYLCASNPRSPTNEKLFFGSGTQLSVL.

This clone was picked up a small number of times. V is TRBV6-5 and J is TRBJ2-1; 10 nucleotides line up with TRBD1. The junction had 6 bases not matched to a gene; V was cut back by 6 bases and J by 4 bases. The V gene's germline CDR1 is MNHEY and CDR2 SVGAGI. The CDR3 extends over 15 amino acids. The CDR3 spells CASSSGQGQYNEQFF. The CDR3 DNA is TGTGCCAGCAGCTCGGGACAGGGGCAATACAATGAGCAGTTCTTC.

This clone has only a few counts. This CDR3 reads CASVSYWGGNTEAFF. CDR3 bases: TGTGCCAGTGTTTCGTATTGGGGGGGTAACACTGAAGCTTTCTTT. The chain employs TRBV19 and TRBJ1-1; D is possibly TRBD1 (5 bases). Per the germline V gene, CDR1 is LNHDA and CDR2 is SQIVND (reference sequence). V was trimmed by 8 bases and J by 2 bases, leaving 18 bases between them. This CDR3 comprises 15 residues.

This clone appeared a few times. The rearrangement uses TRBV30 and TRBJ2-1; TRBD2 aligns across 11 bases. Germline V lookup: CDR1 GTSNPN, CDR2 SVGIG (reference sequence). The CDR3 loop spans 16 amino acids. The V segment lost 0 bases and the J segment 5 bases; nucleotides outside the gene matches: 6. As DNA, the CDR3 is TGTGCCTGGAGTGTACTGACTAGCGGGACCCACAATGAGCAGTTCTTC. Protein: CAWSVLTSGTHNEQFF.